The T cell receptor beta chain under discussion was sequenced for a study of T cells in localized non-small cell lung cancer. The study, taken as a whole, reports: Multi-region tumor sequencing was not done, so intratumor heterogeneity could not be excluded. Uninvolved adjacent lung had more T cell clonality than any other tissue, topping tumor. Higher blood T cell density tracked longer overall survival. The study detected a median about 60 of the top 100 tumor clones in adjacent lung.

As concerns this clone: Its antigen is not identified.

Sequencing was performed with immunoSEQ multiplex PCR; in TCRdb, only in-frame clones are kept and a portion is missing. The sample lists more than 10,000 clones; about 85% were seen once. The CDR3 is 14 residues long. The germline CDR1 and CDR2 sequences are SGHAT and FQNNGV. The junction had 6 bases not matched to a gene; V was cut back by 6 bases and J by 4 bases. Sequenced material: peripheral blood, taken before any cancer treatment. J is TRBJ1-3 and V is TRBV11-2, with 7 positions matching TRBD1. The receptor comes from a male donor at least 60 years old with stage III lung adenocarcinoma. The CDR3 loop is CASSSTGSGNTIYF. CDR3 in DNA: TGTGCCAGCAGTTCGACAGGGAGCGGAAACACCATATATTTT.